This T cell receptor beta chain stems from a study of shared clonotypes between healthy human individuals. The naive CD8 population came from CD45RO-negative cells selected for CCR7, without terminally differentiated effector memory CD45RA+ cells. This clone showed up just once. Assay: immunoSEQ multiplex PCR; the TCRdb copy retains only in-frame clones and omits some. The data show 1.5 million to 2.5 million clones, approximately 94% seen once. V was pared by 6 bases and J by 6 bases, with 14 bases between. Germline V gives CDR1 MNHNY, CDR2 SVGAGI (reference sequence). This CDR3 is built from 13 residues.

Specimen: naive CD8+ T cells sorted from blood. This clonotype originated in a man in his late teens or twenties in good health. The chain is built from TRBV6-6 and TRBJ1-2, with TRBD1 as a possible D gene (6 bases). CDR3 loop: CASRPGTLDGYTF. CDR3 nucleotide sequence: TGTGCCAGCAGGCCCGGGACATTGGATGGCTACACCTTC.